The present TCR beta chain was sequenced within a study of siplizumab effects on memory and regulatory T cells. Sequencing used immunoSEQ multiplex PCR; TCRdb keeps in-frame clones, though not all of them. Of approximately 94,000 clones in the sample, less than 95% were seen once. Germline V gives CDR1 LNHDA, CDR2 SQIVND (reference sequence). The CDR3 covers 15 residues. V lost 4 bases and J lost 8; bases outside the gene matches: 9. The chain combines TRBV19 with TRBJ2-1; 9 bases agree with TRBD2. The TCR sequence derives from a human donor in good health. The sequenced sample was non-Treg CD4+ T cells sorted from blood. The chain's CDR3 is CASSTPGLASDEQFF. In nucleotides, the CDR3 is TGTGCCAGTAGTACTCCGGGACTAGCTTCTGATGAGCAGTTCTTC.